These T cell receptor beta chains were read from a single sample in a study of breast tumors, draining lymph nodes, adjacent tissues. TCRdb used MiXCR to reprocess the multiplex PCR reads, holding one entry per CDR3 protein. The top ten hold about 1% of the sample, which has approximately 300,000 distinct CDR3 sequences, over 30% seen once. The specimen sequenced was axillary lymph node tissue. These receptors were collected from a female donor with breast cancer. Some clones in this sample may be carry-over from other donors' samples. Both conserved end residues are part of each CDR3. Each record gives: V gene, J gene, clone size, D gene, CDR3 protein, CDR3 DNA. The D gene is left open where the match is weak. For some rows the clone size is stated as once, few or many, or as a class when expanded; others skip it.

TRBV20-1	TRBJ2-7	few	TRBD1	CSARILGTGASYEQYF	TGCAGTGCTAGAATCTTAGGGACAGGGGCCTCCTACGAGCAGTACTTC
TRBV12-3/TRBV12-4	TRBJ1-2	many	TRBD1	CASSSSGTGINYGYTF	TGTGCCAGCAGTTCGTCCGGGACAGGGATAAACTATGGCTACACCTTC
TRBV4-2	TRBJ2-2	few	NA	CASSLNPSVENTGELFF	TGTGCCAGCAGCCTGAATCCTAGCGTAGAGAACACCGGGGAGCTGTTTTTT
TRBV7-9	TRBJ2-6	NA	NA	CSSSLGGQGPSGAHVLTF	TGTTCCAGCAGCTTAGGGGGGCAGGGGCCCTCTGGGGCCCACGTCCTGACTTTC
TRBV6-6	TRBJ1-5	many	NA	CASSRRGLNQPQHF	TGTGCCAGCAGTCGCCGGGGGCTGAATCAGCCCCAGCATTTT
TRBV10-3	TRBJ1-2	many	NA	CAITTQQTNYGYTF	TGTGCCATCACTACACAGCAAACTAACTATGGCTACACCTTC
TRBV20-1	TRBJ2-5	many	TRBD2	CSASGGRASETQYF	TGCAGTGCTAGCGGCGGGAGGGCCTCAGAGACCCAGTACTTC
TRBV10-3	TRBJ2-5	many	NA	CAISVYREETQYF	TGTGCCATCAGTGTGTATAGGGAAGAGACCCAGTACTTC
TRBV7-9	TRBJ2-1	many	NA	CASSLAGGTLLWDNEQFF	TGTGCCAGCAGCTTAGCGGGCGGGACCCTACTTTGGGACAATGAGCAGTTCTTC
TRBV29-1	TRBJ1-1	once	NA	CSVEDSQGSSTGAFF	TGCAGCGTTGAAGATTCTCAGGGGTCGAGCACTGGAGCTTTCTTT
TRBV9	TRBJ1-1	NA	NA	CASAPGVPNTEAFF	TGTGCCAGCGCCCCGGGGGTGCCGAACACTGAAGCTTTCTTT
TRBV6-6	TRBJ2-5	many	NA	CASSYSVKMAGVGRETQYF	TGTGCCAGCAGTTACTCCGTAAAGATGGCAGGGGTGGGGAGGGAGACCCAGTACTTC
TRBV20-1	TRBJ2-1	many	NA	CSARLASVGNEQFF	TGCAGTGCTAGATTGGCTAGCGTAGGCAATGAGCAGTTCTTC
TRBV7-2	TRBJ1-5	NA	NA	CASSLGGLSTDTQHF	TGTGCCAGCAGCTTGGGGGGACTTAGCACAGATACGCAGCATTTT
TRBV24-1	TRBJ2-3	NA	TRBD2	CATRRGRASDTQYF	TGTGCCACCAGGCGCGGGAGGGCTTCAGATACGCAGTATTTT
TRBV20-1	TRBJ2-5	many	NA	CSARDVFQETQYF	TGCAGTGCTAGAGATGTTTTCCAAGAGACCCAGTACTTC
TRBV9	TRBJ2-3	many	TRBD2	CASSVVGGGTDTQYF	TGTGCCAGCAGCGTAGTTGGGGGGGGCACAGATACGCAGTATTTT
TRBV7-2	TRBJ1-2	many	NA	CASSLDGYGYTF	TGTGCCAGCAGCTTAGACGGCTATGGCTACACCTTC
TRBV20-1	TRBJ2-7	many	NA	CSARDMRESPYEQYF	TGCAGTGCTAGAGATATGAGGGAGTCGCCCTACGAGCAGTACTTC
TRBV19	TRBJ1-5	many	TRBD1	CASSTDRALGNQPQHF	TGTGCCAGTAGTACCGACAGGGCGTTAGGCAATCAGCCCCAGCATTTT
TRBV6-1	TRBJ2-3	many	TRBD2	CASSEASGRTQYF	TGTGCCAGCAGTGAAGCTAGCGGGAGGACGCAGTATTTT
TRBV24-1	TRBJ1-5	once	TRBD1	CATSDRQGEETQHF	TGTGCCACCAGTGATCGACAGGGCGAAGAGACCCAGCATTTT
TRBV6-5	TRBJ2-1	many	TRBD2	CASSPRTSGGYNEQFF	TGTGCCAGCAGTCCCAGGACTAGCGGGGGGTACAATGAGCAGTTCTTC
TRBV5-1	TRBJ2-1	many	TRBD2	CASSLLAGYNEQFF	TGCGCCAGCAGCTTGCTAGCGGGGTACAATGAGCAGTTCTTC
TRBV5-1	TRBJ2-3	few	TRBD1	CASSLETGADTQYF	TGCGCCAGCAGCTTGGAGACAGGGGCAGATACGCAGTATTTT
TRBV9	TRBJ2-5	many	NA	CASSVGRRGRETQYF	TGTGCCAGCAGCGTAGGGAGGAGGGGGCGAGAGACCCAGTACTTC
TRBV7-9	TRBJ1-5	many	NA	CASSSTGPLPGNQPQHF	TGTGCCAGCAGCTCCACCGGGCCCCTCCCGGGCAATCAGCCCCAGCATTTT
TRBV6-7	TRBJ2-3	many	NA	CASSYCTDTQYF	TGTGCCAGCAGCTACTGCACAGATACGCAGTATTTT
TRBV10-3	TRBJ2-7	NA	TRBD1	CAISGDRFSYEQYF	TGTGCCATCAGTGGGGACAGGTTCTCCTACGAGCAGTACTTC
TRBV10-3	TRBJ2-1	NA	NA	CAISEQVLLGNGQFF	TGTGCCATTAGTGAGCAGGTCCTACTGGGGAATGGGCAGTTCTTC
TRBV28	TRBJ2-7	few	NA	CATTTPRGMVSYEQYF	TGTGCCACGACTACCCCACGGGGAATGGTCTCCTACGAGCAGTACTTC
TRBV25-1	TRBJ2-1	NA	TRBD2	CASSGTGTTGYNEQFF	TGTGCCAGCAGTGGAACCGGGACTACTGGGTACAATGAGCAGTTCTTC